This TCR beta chain is drawn from a study of cytomegalovirus exposure and HLA in healthy donors. For the study at large: Early released data comprised about 85 million unique TCRs from HLA-typed donors. General study points: When a later analysis was performed, an Asian-associated ancestry cluster reportedly had fewer N-insertions than the roughly 690-donor mean.

The PCR used 60 Vbeta and 13 Jbeta primers. Sequencing was performed with immunoSEQ multiplex PCR; in TCRdb, only in-frame clones are kept and a portion is missing. Of about 99,000 clones in the sample, around 82% are singletons; the top ten hold more than 1.5%. A single count supports this clone. Its antigen is as yet unknown. The J segment lost 7 bases and the V segment lost 6 bases, leaving 7 bases of the junction unmatched. CDR1 is SQVTM, CDR2 ANQGSEA, per germline. The CDR3 spans 14 residues. Donors were ostensibly healthy at sampling, although undocumented immune exposures were probable. The sequenced sample consisted of PBMCs. This chain joins TRBV29-1 and TRBJ2-1; 12 nucleotides agree with TRBD2. The origin of this receptor is a woman aged 40 to 55 in good health and CMV-seronegative. In DNA form, the CDR3 reads TGCAGCGTATCACTAGCGGGAGGCAGGAATGAGCAGTTCTTC. This encodes CSVSLAGGRNEQFF.